This record concerns one T cell receptor (beta chain) sequence. The CDR3 extends over 12 amino acids. Germline CDR1 and CDR2: PRHDT and FYEKMQ (reference sequence). Trimming cost V 4 bases and J 2 bases, with 4 bases left between them. These data belong to a study of technical replicates of blood from a few donors. The assay was immunoSEQ multiplex PCR, and TCRdb's table has in-frame clones only and misses some. The data show approximately 97,000 clones, roughly 95% seen once. The specimen sequenced was T cells isolated from PBMCs. The chain carries TRBV13 and TRBJ2-3; no definite D call. The origin of this receptor is a human donor in good health. Here the CDR3 DNA reads TGTGCCAGCAGCTATATCACAGATACGCAGTATTTT. Protein: CASSYITDTQYF.